The 20 T cell receptor beta chains below were found in one sample sequenced in a study of identical twins (dated by TCRdb to about 2016). The library was generated by 5' RACE. The instrument was an Illumina HiSeq 2000. TCRdb redid the processing of the public reads, applying fastp at Q25 and MiXCR, and retained in-frame beta chains. Each entry merges the rows of one CDR3 protein and shows their most common DNA and genes. For this sample the table gives approximately 260,000 distinct CDR3 sequences, of which around 8% were detected only once. The ten top clones hold around 3% of the sample. Another study also made use of these data, one on yellow fever vaccine responses in identical twins.

The specimen sequenced was CD8+ T cells sorted from blood. The origin of the receptors is a woman under 30 in good health.

This clonotype appeared a few times. The chain has TRBV7-9 and TRBJ1-5, with a possible D match to TRBD1 (5 bases). Germline V CDR1 and CDR2: SEHNR, FQNEAQ (reference sequence). V shed 6 bases and J shed 2 bases, with 11 bases lying between them. The CDR3 consists of 14 residues. CDR3 DNA: TGTGCCAGCAGTACGGGGCTGGGCAATCAGCCCCAGCATTTT. This sequence encodes CASSTGLGNQPQHF.

This clonotype turned up a few times. The rearrangement joins TRBV30 to TRBJ1-1; no clear D. Germline lookup yields CDR1 GTSNPN and CDR2 SVGIG (reference sequence). This CDR3 has 13 amino acids. The V end lost 0 bases, the J end lost 1 base, and 6 bases lay between the germline ends. CDR3 protein: CAWSVEENTEAFF. CDR3 DNA: TGTGCCTGGAGTGTTGAAGAGAACACTGAAGCTTTCTTT.

V and J are TRBV15 and TRBJ1-3; D is ambiguous. Germline CDR1 is LNHNV and CDR2 is YYDKDF (reference sequence). The CDR3 totals 14 residues. V lost 0 bases, J lost 4 bases, and 7 bases lay in between. The CDR3: CATSRDRGGNTIYF. CDR3 in DNA: TGTGCCACCAGCAGAGATCGAGGGGGAAACACCATATATTTT.

This clonotype was counted between two and nine times. The rearrangement uses TRBV28 and TRBJ2-7; a weak D match, TRBD2 (5 bases). V was pared by 5 bases and J by 3 bases, with 11 bases between. The CDR3 consists of 13 residues. Germline-derived CDR1 and CDR2 are MDHEN and SYDVKM. The CDR3 nucleotides read TGTGCCAGCAGTAGCGCCGGGGTCTACGAGCAGTACTTC. This encodes CASSSAGVYEQYF.

This clonotype was counted ten times or more. The chain links TRBV5-1 to TRBJ2-5; 8 bases are a match to TRBD1. The V segment lost 2 bases and the J segment 5 bases; nucleotides outside the gene matches: 14. CDR3 length: 17 residues. Germline CDR1 and CDR2: SGHRS and YFSETQ. The CDR3 is CASSFPRQGADLETQYF. For the CDR3, the DNA is TGCGCCAGCAGCTTTCCCCGGCAGGGGGCTGACCTGGAGACCCAGTACTTC.

The chain is built from TRBV18 and TRBJ1-2; no clear D gene. Between the trimmed V and J ends, which lost 1 base and 6 bases, there was a span of 12 bases. The germline V gene encodes CDR1 KGHSH and CDR2 LQKENI. The CDR3 has 14 amino acids. CDR3 sequence: CASSPQVGSHGYTF. The CDR3 DNA reads as TGTGCCAGCTCACCACAGGTGGGGTCGCATGGCTACACCTTC.

This clonotype was picked up many times. The gene calls are TRBV5-5 and TRBJ2-1, with 8 bases that match TRBD1. The J segment lost 5 bases and the V segment lost 4 bases, leaving 8 bases of the junction unmatched. Per the germline V gene, CDR1 is SGHKS and CDR2 is YYEKEE (reference sequence). The CDR3 has 15 residues. CDR3 amino acids: CASSRGQERNNEQFF. CDR3 nucleotides: TGTGCCAGCAGCCGGGGACAGGAAAGAAACAATGAGCAGTTCTTC.

The sample holds many counts of this clonotype. This chain links TRBV3-1 with TRBJ2-1; a possible D gene is TRBD2 (5 bases). The V end was cut by 2 bases, the J end by 7 bases, with 15 bases between. Germline V lookup: CDR1 LGHDT, CDR2 YNNKEL (reference sequence). This CDR3 spans 15 amino acids. The CDR3 sequence is CASSQSGGLFNEQFF. The CDR3, as DNA: TGTGCCAGCAGCCAATCAGGCGGGCTGTTTAATGAGCAGTTCTTC.

In this sample, this clonotype turned up a few times. The chain employs TRBV9 and TRBJ2-7; 9 bases are shared with TRBD2. V was pared by 2 bases and J by 6 bases, with 12 bases of the junction left unmatched. Looked up from germline, CDR1 is SGDLS and CDR2 is YYNGEE. The length of the CDR3 is 16 residues. As DNA, the CDR3 is TGTGCCAGCAGCGTTTCTCCGGGACTAGCCTACCCCGAGCAGTACTTC. As protein: CASSVSPGLAYPEQYF.

The rearrangement links TRBV4-1 to TRBJ2-5; 8 bases are shared with TRBD1. Germline-derived CDR1 and CDR2 are MGHRA and YSYEKL. There are 15 residues in the CDR3. J was trimmed by 4 bases and V by 4 bases; bases with no gene match: 8. The CDR3 region has the DNA TGCGCCAGCAGCCCCCGGGACAGGTTTGGAGAGACCCAGTACTTC. It encodes CASSPRDRFGETQYF.

This clonotype was counted only a few times. The gene calls are TRBV11-2 and TRBJ2-1; 11 positions match TRBD2. Per germline, CDR1 SGHAT and CDR2 FQNNGV. The CDR3 extends over 18 amino acids. After removal of 1 base from V and 8 bases from J, the junction contained 13 bases not matched to a gene. As DNA, the CDR3 is TGTGCCAGCAGCTTAGTGGGAACTAGCGGGAGAGGGGACGATGAGCAGTTCTTC. This encodes CASSLVGTSGRGDDEQFF.

This clonotype was detected only a few times. V is TRBV7-9 and J is TRBJ2-2, with D maybe TRBD1 (6 bases). Trimming pared 1 base from V and 4 bases from J, leaving 13 bases between. Germline CDR1 is SEHNR and CDR2 is FQNEAQ (reference sequence). This CDR3 is 16 amino acids long. CDR3 in DNA: TGTGCCAGCAGCTTAGAAGCCGGGACACCCACCGGGGAGCTGTTTTTT. This encodes CASSLEAGTPTGELFF.

This clonotype appeared many times. This chain connects TRBV4-3 to TRBJ2-3, with TRBD2 identical over 9 bases. V was pared by 0 bases and J by 4 bases, with 8 bases of the junction left unmatched. The CDR3 is 17 amino acids. CDR1 is LGHNA and CDR2 is YSLEER in the germline V gene. The DNA for the CDR3 is TGCGCCAGCAGCCAAGATTTCGCTAGCGGGATCGCAGATACGCAGTATTTT. It yields the protein CASSQDFASGIADTQYF.

This clonotype was seen repeatedly, ten times or more. This chain uses TRBV6-2 or TRBV6-3 with TRBJ1-5, with D maybe TRBD1 (5 bases). Germline CDR1 MNHEY, CDR2 SVGEGT. Trimming shortened V by 7 bases and J by 3 bases, and 13 bases separated the two germline ends. This CDR3 comprises 14 residues. CDR3 bases: TGTGCCAGCAAATCCGGGACCGCCAATCAGCCCCAGCATTTT. Translating gives CASKSGTANQPQHF.

V is TRBV21-1 and J is TRBJ2-3; the DNA was not used to check the table's D call, TRBD2. TRBV21-1 is annotated as a pseudogene. CDR3 length equals 17 residues. This CDR3 reads CASSTRLAGGSTDTQYF. In nucleotides, the CDR3 is TGTGCCAGCAGCACACGACTAGCGGGAGGTAGCACAGATACGCAGTATTTT.

The CDR3 coding sequence is TGTGCCAGCAGTGAAACCGGGACAGTGGGGAATGAGCAGTTCTTC. Protein sequence: CASSETGTVGNEQFF. The chain recombines TRBV25-1 with TRBJ2-1; 7 bases map to TRBD1. Germline V lookup: CDR1 MGHDK, CDR2 SYGVNS. The CDR3 covers 15 residues. J lost 7 bases, V lost 2 bases, and 8 bases had no gene match.

This chain links TRBV9 with TRBJ2-3, with D unclear. The CDR3 is 13 amino acids. V lost 4 bases and J lost 1, with 7 bases in between. Germline V gives CDR1 SGDLS, CDR2 YYNGEE. The CDR3 region has the DNA TGTGCCAGCAGCACCTGGGGCACAGATACGCAGTATTTT. Its protein product is CASSTWGTDTQYF.

This clonotype was seen more than once but under ten times. The chain couples TRBV6-4 to TRBJ1-1; 9 bases match TRBD1. Germline CDR1 is MRHNA and CDR2 is SNTAGT. With 6 bases clipped from V and 4 bases from J, the junction kept 9 bases outside the gene matches. This CDR3 has 15 residues. The CDR3 reads CASRATTGGGTEAFF. Here the CDR3 DNA reads TGTGCCAGCAGAGCTACGACAGGGGGTGGCACTGAAGCTTTCTTT.

V gene TRBV4-3 combines with J gene TRBJ2-7; 7 positions match TRBD2. The V gene end was trimmed by 0 bases and the J gene end by 3 bases; junction bases not matched to a gene: 14. This CDR3 has 18 amino acids. The germline V gene has CDR1 LGHNA and CDR2 YSLEER. The CDR3 DNA reads TGCGCCAGCAGCCAAGATAGCACAGGTAGCGGGTCATACTACGAGCAGTACTTC. Translation gives CASSQDSTGSGSYYEQYF.

This chain joins TRBV6-2 or TRBV6-3 and TRBJ2-7; D may be TRBD2 (5 bases). The CDR3 sequence is 12 residues long. The germline V and J ends were trimmed by 6 bases and 4 bases, with 10 bases remaining between them. CDR1 MNHEY and CDR2 SVGEGT come from the germline V gene. CDR3 amino acids: CASRSTGYEQYF. In nucleotides, the CDR3 is TGTGCCAGCAGATCGACGGGGTACGAGCAGTACTTC.